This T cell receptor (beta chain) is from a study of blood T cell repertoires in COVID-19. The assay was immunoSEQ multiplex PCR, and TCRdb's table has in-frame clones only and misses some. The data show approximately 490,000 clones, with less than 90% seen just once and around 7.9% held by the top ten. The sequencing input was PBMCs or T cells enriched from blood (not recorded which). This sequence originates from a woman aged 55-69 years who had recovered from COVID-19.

For the CDR3, the DNA is TGTGCCAGCAGCTTAGCGGTTGCAGCGGTCGAGCAGTACTTC. This translates into CASSLAVAAVEQYF. V usage is TRBV7-9 and J usage is TRBJ2-7, with D possibly being TRBD2 (5 bases). The CDR3 consists of 14 residues. Germline CDR1 is SEHNR and CDR2 is FQNEAQ (reference sequence). V was cut by 0 bases and J by 6 bases, with 12 bases left in between.